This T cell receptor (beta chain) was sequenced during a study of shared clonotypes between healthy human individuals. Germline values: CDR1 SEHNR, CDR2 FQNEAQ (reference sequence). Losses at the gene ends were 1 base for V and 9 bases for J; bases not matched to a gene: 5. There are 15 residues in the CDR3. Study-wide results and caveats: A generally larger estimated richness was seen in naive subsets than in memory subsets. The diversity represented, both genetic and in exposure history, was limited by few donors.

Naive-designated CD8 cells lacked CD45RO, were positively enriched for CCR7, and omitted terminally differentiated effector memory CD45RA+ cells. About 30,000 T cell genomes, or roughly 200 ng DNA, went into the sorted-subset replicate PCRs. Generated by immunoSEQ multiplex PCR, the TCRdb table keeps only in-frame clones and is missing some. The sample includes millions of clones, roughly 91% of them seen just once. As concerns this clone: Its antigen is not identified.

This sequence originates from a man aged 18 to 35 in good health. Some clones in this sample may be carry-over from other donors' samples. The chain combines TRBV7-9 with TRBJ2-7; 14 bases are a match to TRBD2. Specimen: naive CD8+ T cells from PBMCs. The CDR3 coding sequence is TGTGCCAGCAGCTTAGATGGGACTAGCGGGAGAGGGCAGTACTTC. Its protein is CASSLDGTSGRGQYF. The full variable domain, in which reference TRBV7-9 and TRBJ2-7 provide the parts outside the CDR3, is DTGVSQNPRHKITKRGQNVTFRCDPISEHNRLYWYRQTLGQGPEFLTYFQNEAQLEKSRLLSDRFSAERPKGSFSTLEIQRTEQGDSAMYLCASSLDGTSGRGQYFGPGTRLTVT.